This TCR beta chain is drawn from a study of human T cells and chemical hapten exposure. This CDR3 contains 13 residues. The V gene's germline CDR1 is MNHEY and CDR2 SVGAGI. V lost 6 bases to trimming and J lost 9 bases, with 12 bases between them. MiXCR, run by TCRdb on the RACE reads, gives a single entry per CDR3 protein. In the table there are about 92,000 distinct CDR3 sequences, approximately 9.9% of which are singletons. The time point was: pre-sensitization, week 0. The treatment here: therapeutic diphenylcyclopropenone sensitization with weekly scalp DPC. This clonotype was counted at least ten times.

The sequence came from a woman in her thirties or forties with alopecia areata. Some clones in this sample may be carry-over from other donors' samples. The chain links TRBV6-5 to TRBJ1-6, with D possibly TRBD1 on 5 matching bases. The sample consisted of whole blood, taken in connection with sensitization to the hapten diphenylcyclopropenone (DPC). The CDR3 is CASSYTGGSPLHF. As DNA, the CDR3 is TGTGCCAGCAGCTATACGGGGGGTTCACCCCTCCACTTT.